These 12 T cell receptor beta chains were all obtained from the same sample, sequenced in a study of blood T cells in healthy people across ages. Combining a sample-barcoded 5' primer with a J-beta primer mix, a second PCR ran for roughly 6 to 11 cycles. TCRdb reprocessed the 5' RACE reads with MiXCR, giving one entry per CDR3 protein. The sample yields 1,500,000 or so distinct CDR3 sequences, 42% seen once. Sample: blood. Receptors originate from a woman aged 18-29 years in good health.

The genes are TRBV20-1 and TRBJ2-4; TRBD2 matches at 8 bases. The DNA end is more similar to TRBJ2-7, so the J call may be wrong. The germline CDR1 and CDR2 sequences are DFQATT and SNEGSKA (reference sequence). The CDR3 contains 13 residues. The CDR3 coding sequence is TGCAGTGCTAGAGATCCGGGAGGGTTCGAGCAGTACTTC. Encoded protein: CSARDPGGFEQYF.

The chain couples TRBV20-1 to TRBJ2-7; D is ambiguous. Trimming pared 0 bases from V and 2 bases from J, leaving 8 bases between. CDR1 and CDR2 (germline): DFQATT, SNEGSKA (reference sequence). The length of the CDR3 is 13 residues. DNA for the CDR3: TGCAGTGCTAGAGATTTTACTACCTACGAGCAGTACTTC. Translating gives CSARDFTTYEQYF.

This rearrangement joins TRBV20-1 to TRBJ1-1; possible D gene TRBD1, 5 bases. V shed 1 base and J shed 0 bases, with 15 bases lying between them. Germline V lookup: CDR1 DFQATT, CDR2 SNEGSKA (reference sequence). This CDR3 region has 16 residues. The CDR3: CSARVDDRALNTEAFF. The DNA for the CDR3 is TGCAGTGCTAGAGTGGACGACAGAGCTTTGAACACTGAAGCTTTCTTT.

This clonotype was seen a handful of times. The chain links TRBV2 to TRBJ1-5; possibly TRBD1 for D (6 bases). The V end lost 1 base, the J end lost 7 bases, and 11 bases lay between the germline ends. Germline V gene sequence: CDR1 SNHLY, CDR2 FYNNEI. The CDR3 length is 14 residues. The CDR3, as DNA: TGTGCCAGCAGTGAAGGAGGGGGATACCAGCCCCAGCATTTT. Translation gives CASSEGGGYQPQHF.

This clonotype was seen a few times. The chain combines TRBV7-9 with TRBJ2-1; possible D gene TRBD2, 5 bases. Trimming pared 1 base from V and 6 bases from J, leaving 10 bases between. The CDR3 totals 14 residues. Germline V CDR1 and CDR2: SEHNR, FQNEAQ (reference sequence). In DNA, the CDR3 is TGTGCCAGCAGCTTAGGGCAGCGGAGCAATGAGCAGTTCTTC. It encodes CASSLGQRSNEQFF.

J is TRBJ2-3 and V is TRBV10-3; 13 positions match TRBD2. V was pared by 4 bases and J by 2 bases, with 6 bases of the junction left unmatched. This CDR3 has 17 amino acids. Germline V gene lookup returns CDR1 ENHRY and CDR2 SYGVKD. Written as DNA, the CDR3 is TGTGCCATCAGTGTGACTAGCGGGAGGCCCGACACAGATACGCAGTATTTT. Protein: CAISVTSGRPDTDTQYF.

This clonotype appeared a few times. This rearrangement joins TRBV11-2 to TRBJ1-2; tentatively, D is TRBD1 (5 bases). Germline-derived CDR1 and CDR2 are SGHAT and FQNNGV. V lost 5 bases to trimming and J lost 1 base, with 14 bases between them. This CDR3 comprises 15 residues. The CDR3 DNA is TGTGCCAGCAGCCGGGACGTTCCACTTAACTATGGCTACACCTTC. The encoded protein is CASSRDVPLNYGYTF.

The chain combines TRBV12-3 or TRBV12-4 with TRBJ1-3, with TRBD1 as a possible D gene (6 bases). With 6 bases removed from V and 0 bases from J, the gap between germline ends came to 27 bases. The CDR3 loop spans 20 amino acids. CDR3 DNA sequence: TGTGCCAGCAGCACCCAGGGGAGACGATTTTCGATATCCTCTGGAAACACCATATATTTT. This codes for CASSTQGRRFSISSGNTIYF.

A single count supports this clonotype. The chain uses TRBV2 and TRBJ2-4; D is unresolved. The CDR3 length is 13 residues. Germline loops: CDR1 SNHLY, CDR2 FYNNEI. Trimming took off 3 bases at V and 8 bases at J, with 11 bases between the two ends. CDR3 sequence: CASSEAYEDIQYF. The CDR3 DNA follows: TGTGCCAGCAGTGAGGCCTACGAGGACATTCAGTACTTC.

This clonotype turned up a few times. The V gene is TRBV6-6, the J gene TRBJ1-2, with D unclear. Germline CDR1 and CDR2: MNHNY and SVGAGI (reference sequence). V lost 3 bases and J lost 5, with 13 bases in between. CDR3 size: 14 residues. In DNA, the CDR3 is TGTGCCAGCAGTTATATCCAGAAGAATTATGGCTACACCTTC. Encoded protein: CASSYIQKNYGYTF.

This clonotype has just a few counts. The V and J genes are TRBV11-3 and TRBJ2-3; TRBD1 matches 9 bases. This CDR3 contains 15 residues. Per the germline V gene, CDR1 is SGHNT and CDR2 is YENEEA. V trimming: 5 bases; J trimming: 3 bases; junction bases outside the gene matches: 6. CDR3 in DNA: TGTGCCAGCAGCGCGCCGGGACAGGGTACAGATACGCAGTATTTT. It is translated as CASSAPGQGTDTQYF.

The chain is built from TRBV7-2 and TRBJ2-3; 8 nucleotides match TRBD2. The CDR3 is 15 residues long. Germline V gene sequence: CDR1 SGHTA, CDR2 FQGNSA. V was pared by 5 bases and J by 2 bases, with 6 bases of the junction left unmatched. CDR3 sequence: CASSPGGDITDTQYF. DNA for the CDR3: TGTGCCAGCAGCCCCGGGGGGGATATCACAGATACGCAGTATTTT.